One TCR beta chain is described in this entry. This record comes from a study of shared clonotypes between healthy human individuals. Germline-derived CDR1 and CDR2 are LNHDA and SQIVND (reference sequence). There are 14 residues in the CDR3. Deletions cut 6 bases from V and 11 bases from J, with 17 bases between. Profiled with immunoSEQ multiplex PCR; TCRdb holds only in-frame clones, not every one. The sample holds a few million clones; around 93% are singletons and the top ten take around 0.4%. The TCR was taken from a man aged 18 to 29 in good health. Some clones in this sample may be carry-over from other donors' samples. Sequenced material: naive CD4+ T cells from PBMCs. Subset given: CD45RA+ positively selected. J is TRBJ1-6 and V is TRBV19, with D perhaps TRBD1 (6 bases). The CDR3 nucleotides are TGTGCCAGTAGGATCCAGGGGATGGGGACACCCCTCCACTTT. Protein: CASRIQGMGTPLHF.